This passage covers 6 T cell receptor beta chains from one sample sequenced in a study of T cell responses to AZD1222 COVID-19 vaccine. This table comes from immunoSEQ multiplex PCR, and its TCRdb copy is limited to in-frame clones, with some not included. The table has some 130,000 clones, less than 95% seen once. This material consisted of peripheral blood, taken on day 0 of AZD1222 vaccination. These receptor sequences come from an adult in good health.

The rearrangement joins TRBV5-4 to TRBJ1-3; D possibly corresponds to TRBD1 (5 bases). The CDR3 length is 15 residues. Germline V gene sequence: CDR1 SGHNT, CDR2 YYREEE (reference sequence). Between the trimmed V and J ends, which lost 4 bases and 0 bases, there was a span of 11 bases. CDR3 region: CASSAGPNSGNTIYF. Written as DNA, the CDR3 is TGTGCCAGCAGCGCGGGACCGAACTCTGGAAACACCATATATTTT.

V is TRBV28 and J is TRBJ2-7, with TRBD2 matching over 13 bases. V was clipped by 7 bases and J by 5 bases; unmatched bases: 8. The germline V gene has CDR1 MDHEN and CDR2 SYDVKM. The length of the CDR3 is 15 residues. CDR3 protein: CASTGPGTSGDEQYF. CDR3 sequence (DNA): TGTGCCAGCACCGGTCCCGGGACTAGCGGGGACGAGCAGTACTTC.

CDR3 region: CASSPPMGGNRYGYTF. CDR3 coding DNA: TGTGCCAGCAGCCCCCCGATGGGGGGCAATAGGTATGGCTACACCTTC. J is TRBJ1-2 and V is TRBV7-9; tentative D call: TRBD1 (6 bases). CDR3 size: 16 residues. Trimming stripped 5 bases from V and 5 bases from J, with 21 bases between. Germline lookup yields CDR1 SEHNR and CDR2 FQNEAQ (reference sequence).

This chain uses TRBV7-9 with TRBJ1-2, with 12 bases matching TRBD1. Germline trimming cut 5 bases from V and 2 bases from J; bases unmatched to any gene: 12. The CDR3 extends over 18 amino acids. Germline CDR1 and CDR2: SEHNR and FQNEAQ (reference sequence). CDR3 amino acids: CASSTDRDRGRENYGYTF. CDR3 DNA sequence: TGTGCCAGCAGCACCGACCGGGACAGGGGGCGCGAGAACTATGGCTACACCTTC.

The rearrangement links TRBV6-5 to TRBJ2-7; possible D gene TRBD1, 6 bases. In germline, CDR1 is MNHEY, CDR2 SVGAGI. The V gene lost 2 bases and the J gene lost 2 bases, with 7 bases spanning the gap. This CDR3 region has 13 residues. The CDR3 sequence: CASSYRDTYEQYF. Here the CDR3 DNA reads TGTGCCAGCAGTTACCGGGACACCTACGAGCAGTACTTC.

The V call is TRBV19, the J call TRBJ1-1; D is possibly TRBD1 (6 bases). Germline CDR1 reads LNHDA; CDR2 reads SQIVND (reference sequence). This CDR3 is 14 amino acids long. Deletions cut 2 bases from V and 2 bases from J, with 9 bases between. The CDR3 loop reads CASSITGRNTEAFF. The CDR3, as DNA: TGTGCCAGTAGTATAACAGGGCGAAACACTGAAGCTTTCTTT.